This T cell receptor (beta chain) was profiled in a study of blood T cells in healthy people across ages. The length of the CDR3 is 14 residues. Germline V lookup: CDR1 MGHRA, CDR2 YSYEKL. Trimming took 0 bases from V and 4 from J, leaving 7 bases between them. The sample holds a few counts of this clonotype. Its cognate antigen is unknown. Donors gave about 9.3 milliliters of peripheral blood apiece. Next came a second PCR, run for about 7 to 12 cycles, which used a sample-barcoded 5' primer along with a J-beta primer mix. TCRdb itself ran the 5' RACE reads through MiXCR, one entry per CDR3 protein. The table lists some 1.5 million distinct CDR3 sequences, approximately 30% of them singletons. Notes on the study in general: The unknown donor CMV status may have confounded expanded clonotype changes. Roughly linearly, TCR beta diversity per million T cells fell as age increased. Naive CD4+ cell counts and diversity both ran higher in long-lived than in aged donors.

This chain joins TRBV4-1 and TRBJ2-1; no clear D. The sample was blood. The TCR sequence derives from a woman aged 25 to 39 in good health. In DNA, the CDR3 is TGCGCCAGCAGCCAAGAACACGGGTACAATGAGCAGTTCTTC. Encoded protein: CASSQEHGYNEQFF.